This T cell receptor beta chain was obtained from a study of shared clonotypes between healthy human individuals. Turning to this clone: Its target is unknown.

Across several immunoSEQ plates, the genomic DNA of each subset was split evenly. A roughly 200 ng quantity of DNA, 30,000 to 35,000 T cell genomes, went into the sorted-subset replicate PCRs. The data were produced by immunoSEQ multiplex PCR, yet TCRdb's version contains in-frame clones alone and is incomplete. The top ten clones hold 0.11% of a sample with 450,000 to 700,000 clones, around 95% of them seen once. Findings of the study overall: The sharing of about 5.3% of naive CD4 clonotypes was seen across a few donors. The sole specimen, blood, was sampled, and tissue repertoires likely differ.

Germline CDR1 MNHEY, CDR2 SMNVEV (reference sequence). CDR3 size: 13 residues. V was clipped by 0 bases and J by 5 bases, with 7 bases between them. CD45RO-negative, CCR7-positively selected cells formed the naive CD8 fraction, excluding terminally differentiated effector memory CD45RA+ cells. Specimen: naive CD8+ T cells sorted from blood. The V gene is TRBV27, the J gene TRBJ2-5; D is undetermined. The TCR comes from a woman in her 30s in good health. DNA of the CDR3: TGTGCCAGCAGTTTATCAGCCTGGGAGACCCAGTACTTC. Protein: CASSLSAWETQYF.